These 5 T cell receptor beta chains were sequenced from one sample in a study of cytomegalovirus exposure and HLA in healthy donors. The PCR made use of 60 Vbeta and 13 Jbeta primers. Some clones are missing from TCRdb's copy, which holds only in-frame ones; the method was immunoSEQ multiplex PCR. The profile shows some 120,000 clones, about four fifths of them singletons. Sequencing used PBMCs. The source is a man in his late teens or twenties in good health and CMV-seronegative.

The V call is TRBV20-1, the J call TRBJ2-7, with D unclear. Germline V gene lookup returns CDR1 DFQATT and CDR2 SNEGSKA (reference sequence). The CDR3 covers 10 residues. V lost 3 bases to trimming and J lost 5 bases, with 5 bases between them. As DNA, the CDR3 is TGCAGTGCTAGCCGGGACGAGCAGTACTTC. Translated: CSASRDEQYF.

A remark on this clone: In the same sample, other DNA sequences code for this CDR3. The CDR3 bases are TGTGCCAGCAGCCAAGTACGAGACACTGAAGCTTTCTTT. Protein sequence: CASSQVRDTEAFF. This chain joins TRBV14 and TRBJ1-1; D unresolved. Trimming took 1 base from V and 3 from J, leaving 6 bases between them. Germline V lookup: CDR1 SGHDN, CDR2 FVKESK. The CDR3 contains 13 residues.

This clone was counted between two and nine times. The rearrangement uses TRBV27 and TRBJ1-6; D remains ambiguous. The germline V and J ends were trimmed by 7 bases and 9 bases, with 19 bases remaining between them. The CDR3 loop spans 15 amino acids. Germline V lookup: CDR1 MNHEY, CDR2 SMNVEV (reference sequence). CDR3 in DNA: TGTGCCAGCAACCCTAGTCAACATCGCGGTTCACCCCTCCACTTT. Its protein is CASNPSQHRGSPLHF.

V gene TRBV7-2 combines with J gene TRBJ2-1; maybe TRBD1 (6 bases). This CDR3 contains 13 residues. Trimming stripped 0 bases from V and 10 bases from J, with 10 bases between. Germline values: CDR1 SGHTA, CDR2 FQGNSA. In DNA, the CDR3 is TGTGCCAGCAGCTTAGCTGACAGGCGGGAGCAGTTCTTC. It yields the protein CASSLADRREQFF.

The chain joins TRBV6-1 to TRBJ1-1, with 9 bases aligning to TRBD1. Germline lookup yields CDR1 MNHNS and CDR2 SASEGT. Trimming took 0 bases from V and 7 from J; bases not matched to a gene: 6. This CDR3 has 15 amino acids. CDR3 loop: CASSEALRDRDEAFF. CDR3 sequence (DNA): TGTGCCAGCAGTGAAGCGCTTCGGGACAGGGATGAAGCTTTCTTT.